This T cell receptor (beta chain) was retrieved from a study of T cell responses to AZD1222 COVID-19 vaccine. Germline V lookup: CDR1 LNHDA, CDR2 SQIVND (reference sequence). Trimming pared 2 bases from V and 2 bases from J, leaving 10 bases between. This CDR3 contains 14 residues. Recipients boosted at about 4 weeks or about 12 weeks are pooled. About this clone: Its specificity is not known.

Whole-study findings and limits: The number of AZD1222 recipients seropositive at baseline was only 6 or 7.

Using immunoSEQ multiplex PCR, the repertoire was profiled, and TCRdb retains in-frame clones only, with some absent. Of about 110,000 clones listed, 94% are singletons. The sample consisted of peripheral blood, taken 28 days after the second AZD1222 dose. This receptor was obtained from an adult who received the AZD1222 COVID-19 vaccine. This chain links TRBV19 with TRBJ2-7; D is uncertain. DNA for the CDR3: TGTGCCAGTAGTATAAACGGGCAGACCTACGAGCAGTACTTC. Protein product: CASSINGQTYEQYF. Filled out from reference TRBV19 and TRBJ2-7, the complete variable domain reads DGGITQSPKYLFRKEGQNVTLSCEQNLNHDAMYWYRQDPGQGLRLIYYSQIVNDFQKGDIAEGYSVSREKKESFPLTVTSAQKNPTAFYLCASSINGQTYEQYFGPGTRLTVT.